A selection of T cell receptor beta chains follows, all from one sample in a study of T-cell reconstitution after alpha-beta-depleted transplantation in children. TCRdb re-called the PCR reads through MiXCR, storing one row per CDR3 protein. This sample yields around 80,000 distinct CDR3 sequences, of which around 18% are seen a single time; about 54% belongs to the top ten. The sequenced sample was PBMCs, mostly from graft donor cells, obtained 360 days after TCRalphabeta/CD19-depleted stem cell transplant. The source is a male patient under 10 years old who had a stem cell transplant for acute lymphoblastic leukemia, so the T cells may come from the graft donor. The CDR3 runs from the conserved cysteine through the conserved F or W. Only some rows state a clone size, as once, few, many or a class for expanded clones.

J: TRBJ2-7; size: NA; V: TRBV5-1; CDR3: CASSFWAGQNYEQYF
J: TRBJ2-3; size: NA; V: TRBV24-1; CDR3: CATSETGARSDTQYF
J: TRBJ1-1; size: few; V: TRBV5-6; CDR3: CASSLLKVWNTEAFF
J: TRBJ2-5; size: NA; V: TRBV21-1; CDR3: CASSTTGKQETQYF
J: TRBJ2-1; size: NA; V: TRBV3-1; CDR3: CASSPFSGGRGNNEQFF
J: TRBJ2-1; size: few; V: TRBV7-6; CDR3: CASSLISNEQFF
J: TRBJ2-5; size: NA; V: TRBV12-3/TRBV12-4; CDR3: CASTPGWRPREGTQYF
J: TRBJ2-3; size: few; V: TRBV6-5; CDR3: CASSYSSVTSTDTQYF
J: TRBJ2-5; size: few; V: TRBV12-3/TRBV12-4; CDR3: CASSLDPGQETQYF
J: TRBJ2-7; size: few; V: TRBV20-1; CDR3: CSAAGSYEQYF
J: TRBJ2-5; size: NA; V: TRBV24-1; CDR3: CATSDWGTAKETQYF
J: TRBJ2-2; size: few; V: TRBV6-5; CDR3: CASSYSMGQGNTGELFF
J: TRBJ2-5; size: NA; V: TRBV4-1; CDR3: CASDPKRFFGQGGETQYF
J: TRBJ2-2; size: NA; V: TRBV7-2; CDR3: CASNIWAGELFF
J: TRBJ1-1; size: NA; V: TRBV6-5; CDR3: CASSYSWVGTMNTEAFF
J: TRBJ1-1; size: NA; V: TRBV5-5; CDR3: CASSLNRIEAFF
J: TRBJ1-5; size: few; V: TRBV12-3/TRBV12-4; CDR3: CASSFGVIQPQHF
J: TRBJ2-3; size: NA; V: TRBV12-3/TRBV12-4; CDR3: CASNVQGTSGSSTDTQYF
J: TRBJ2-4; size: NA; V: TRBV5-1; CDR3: CASSLALGDNKNIQYF
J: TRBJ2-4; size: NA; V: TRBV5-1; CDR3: CASSLWGTSTAKNIQYF
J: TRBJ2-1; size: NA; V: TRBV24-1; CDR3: CATSDLGDNEQFF
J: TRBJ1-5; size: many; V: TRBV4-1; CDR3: CASSQVGGGQPQHF
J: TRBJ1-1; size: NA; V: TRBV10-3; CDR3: CAIREQGKNTEAFF
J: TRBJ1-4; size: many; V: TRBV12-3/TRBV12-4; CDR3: CASRKPAPGFKLFF
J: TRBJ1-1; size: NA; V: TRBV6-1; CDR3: CASSDTTGNTEAFF
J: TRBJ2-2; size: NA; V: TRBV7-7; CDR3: CASSGVPTGELFF
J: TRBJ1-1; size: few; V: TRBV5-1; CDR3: CASSPGQGRSEAFF
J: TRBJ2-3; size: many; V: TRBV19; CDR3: CASSTSRHTQYF
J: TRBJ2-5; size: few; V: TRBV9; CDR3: CASSVGAYQETQYF
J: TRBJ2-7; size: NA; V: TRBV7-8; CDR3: CASSFTRGRGPVYEQYF
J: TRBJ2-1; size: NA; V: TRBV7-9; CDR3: CASSLLSNEQFF
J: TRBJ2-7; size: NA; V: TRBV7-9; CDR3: CASSLPGYEQYF